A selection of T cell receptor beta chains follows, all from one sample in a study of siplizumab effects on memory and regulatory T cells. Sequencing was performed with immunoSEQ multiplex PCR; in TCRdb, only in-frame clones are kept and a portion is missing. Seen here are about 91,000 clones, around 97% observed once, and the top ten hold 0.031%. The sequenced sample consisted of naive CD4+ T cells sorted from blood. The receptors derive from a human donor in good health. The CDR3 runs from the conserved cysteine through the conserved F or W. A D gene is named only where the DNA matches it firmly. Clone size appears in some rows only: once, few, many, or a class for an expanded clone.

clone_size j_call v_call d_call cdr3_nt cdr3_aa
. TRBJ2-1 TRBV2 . TGTGCCAGCAACCAACGAAGCAATGAGCAGTTCTTC CASNQRSNEQFF
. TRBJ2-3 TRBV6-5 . TGTGCCAGCAGTTACTCGGCGGACTCAACAGATACGCAGTATTTT CASSYSADSTDTQYF
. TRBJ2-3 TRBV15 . TGTGCCACCAGCAGTGGCCACTACACAGATACGCAGTATTTT CATSSGHYTDTQYF
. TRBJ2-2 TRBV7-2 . TGTGCCAGCAGCTTATTTACCGAGGGGCCCGGGGAGCTGTTTTTT CASSLFTEGPGELFF
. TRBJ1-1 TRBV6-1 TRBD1 TGTGCCAGCAGTGCAGACAGGGGGGGCACTGAAGCTTTCTTT CASSADRGGTEAFF
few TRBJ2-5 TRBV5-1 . TGCGCCAGCAGCTTCCAAGAGACCCAGTACTTC CASSFQETQYF
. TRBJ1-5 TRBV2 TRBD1 TGTGCCAGCAGTCGCTTGGACAGGCTTGCACAGCCCCAGCATTTT CASSRLDRLAQPQHF
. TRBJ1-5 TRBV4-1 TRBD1 TGCGCCAGCAGCCAAGATGGGACAGGGTTCCAGCCCCAGCATTTT CASSQDGTGFQPQHF
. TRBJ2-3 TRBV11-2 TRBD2 TGTGCCAGCAGCCCCGAGCGGGGAGCTAGCACAGATACGCAGTATTTT CASSPERGASTDTQYF
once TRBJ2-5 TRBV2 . TGTGCCAGCAGGCCCGACCAAGAGACCCAGTACTTC CASRPDQETQYF
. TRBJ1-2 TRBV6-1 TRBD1 TGTGCCAGCAGTGGGACAGGGGACGTTTCTGGCTACACCTTC CASSGTGDVSGYTF
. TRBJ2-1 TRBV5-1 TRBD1 TGCGCCAGCAGCTTGGGACAGGGGTTCCCCAATGAGCAGTTCTTC CASSLGQGFPNEQFF
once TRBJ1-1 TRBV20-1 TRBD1 TGCAGTGCCTCAGGGGGGACTGAAGCTTTCTTT CSASGGTEAFF
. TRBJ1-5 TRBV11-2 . TGTGCCAGCAGCCGCGACAGAAATCAGCCCCAGCATTTT CASSRDRNQPQHF
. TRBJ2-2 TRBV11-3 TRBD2 TGTGCCAGCAGCCGGACCTTTAGCGGGGGGGCCGGGGAGCTGTTTTTT CASSRTFSGGAGELFF
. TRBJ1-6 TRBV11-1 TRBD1 TGTGCCACGAACCGGGACAGGAATTCACCCCTCCACTTT CATNRDRNSPLHF
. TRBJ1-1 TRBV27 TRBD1 TGTGCCAGCAGTTGGACAGGCCTGGGGAACACTGAAGCTTTCTTT CASSWTGLGNTEAFF
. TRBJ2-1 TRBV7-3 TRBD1 TGTGCCAGCAGCTTGTTAGGACAGGCCTACAATGAGCAGTTCTTC CASSLLGQAYNEQFF
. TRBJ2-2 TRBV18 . TGTGCCAGCTCACTGAACAGGGCGAACACCGGGGAGCTGTTTTTT CASSLNRANTGELFF
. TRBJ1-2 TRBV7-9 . TGTGCCAGCACCAACACCTGGGGCGGTGTCTATGGCTACACCTTC CASTNTWGGVYGYTF
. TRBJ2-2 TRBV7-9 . TGTGCCAGCAGCTTACCCATCATAACCGGGGAGCTGTTTTTT CASSLPIITGELFF